This T cell receptor (beta chain) was sequenced for a study of blood T cell repertoires in COVID-19. Only in-frame clones appear in the TCRdb table, and some are missing; sequencing was by immunoSEQ multiplex PCR. This sample carries more than 95,000 clones, roughly 91% of them seen once, and the ten largest clones take 5.1%. Germline V CDR1 and CDR2: SGHAT, FQNNGV. The CDR3 totals 16 residues. Trimming at V came to 5 bases and at J to 7 bases, leaving 8 bases not matched to a gene. This receptor was identified in a human donor in a cohort sampled during active COVID-19. Input material: peripheral blood. The V call is TRBV11-2, the J call TRBJ2-1; 13 bases are shared with TRBD2. The CDR3 DNA sequence: TGTGCCAGCAGCAACCTGAGGACTAGCGGGAGAAATGAGCAGTTCTTC. It specifies CASSNLRTSGRNEQFF.